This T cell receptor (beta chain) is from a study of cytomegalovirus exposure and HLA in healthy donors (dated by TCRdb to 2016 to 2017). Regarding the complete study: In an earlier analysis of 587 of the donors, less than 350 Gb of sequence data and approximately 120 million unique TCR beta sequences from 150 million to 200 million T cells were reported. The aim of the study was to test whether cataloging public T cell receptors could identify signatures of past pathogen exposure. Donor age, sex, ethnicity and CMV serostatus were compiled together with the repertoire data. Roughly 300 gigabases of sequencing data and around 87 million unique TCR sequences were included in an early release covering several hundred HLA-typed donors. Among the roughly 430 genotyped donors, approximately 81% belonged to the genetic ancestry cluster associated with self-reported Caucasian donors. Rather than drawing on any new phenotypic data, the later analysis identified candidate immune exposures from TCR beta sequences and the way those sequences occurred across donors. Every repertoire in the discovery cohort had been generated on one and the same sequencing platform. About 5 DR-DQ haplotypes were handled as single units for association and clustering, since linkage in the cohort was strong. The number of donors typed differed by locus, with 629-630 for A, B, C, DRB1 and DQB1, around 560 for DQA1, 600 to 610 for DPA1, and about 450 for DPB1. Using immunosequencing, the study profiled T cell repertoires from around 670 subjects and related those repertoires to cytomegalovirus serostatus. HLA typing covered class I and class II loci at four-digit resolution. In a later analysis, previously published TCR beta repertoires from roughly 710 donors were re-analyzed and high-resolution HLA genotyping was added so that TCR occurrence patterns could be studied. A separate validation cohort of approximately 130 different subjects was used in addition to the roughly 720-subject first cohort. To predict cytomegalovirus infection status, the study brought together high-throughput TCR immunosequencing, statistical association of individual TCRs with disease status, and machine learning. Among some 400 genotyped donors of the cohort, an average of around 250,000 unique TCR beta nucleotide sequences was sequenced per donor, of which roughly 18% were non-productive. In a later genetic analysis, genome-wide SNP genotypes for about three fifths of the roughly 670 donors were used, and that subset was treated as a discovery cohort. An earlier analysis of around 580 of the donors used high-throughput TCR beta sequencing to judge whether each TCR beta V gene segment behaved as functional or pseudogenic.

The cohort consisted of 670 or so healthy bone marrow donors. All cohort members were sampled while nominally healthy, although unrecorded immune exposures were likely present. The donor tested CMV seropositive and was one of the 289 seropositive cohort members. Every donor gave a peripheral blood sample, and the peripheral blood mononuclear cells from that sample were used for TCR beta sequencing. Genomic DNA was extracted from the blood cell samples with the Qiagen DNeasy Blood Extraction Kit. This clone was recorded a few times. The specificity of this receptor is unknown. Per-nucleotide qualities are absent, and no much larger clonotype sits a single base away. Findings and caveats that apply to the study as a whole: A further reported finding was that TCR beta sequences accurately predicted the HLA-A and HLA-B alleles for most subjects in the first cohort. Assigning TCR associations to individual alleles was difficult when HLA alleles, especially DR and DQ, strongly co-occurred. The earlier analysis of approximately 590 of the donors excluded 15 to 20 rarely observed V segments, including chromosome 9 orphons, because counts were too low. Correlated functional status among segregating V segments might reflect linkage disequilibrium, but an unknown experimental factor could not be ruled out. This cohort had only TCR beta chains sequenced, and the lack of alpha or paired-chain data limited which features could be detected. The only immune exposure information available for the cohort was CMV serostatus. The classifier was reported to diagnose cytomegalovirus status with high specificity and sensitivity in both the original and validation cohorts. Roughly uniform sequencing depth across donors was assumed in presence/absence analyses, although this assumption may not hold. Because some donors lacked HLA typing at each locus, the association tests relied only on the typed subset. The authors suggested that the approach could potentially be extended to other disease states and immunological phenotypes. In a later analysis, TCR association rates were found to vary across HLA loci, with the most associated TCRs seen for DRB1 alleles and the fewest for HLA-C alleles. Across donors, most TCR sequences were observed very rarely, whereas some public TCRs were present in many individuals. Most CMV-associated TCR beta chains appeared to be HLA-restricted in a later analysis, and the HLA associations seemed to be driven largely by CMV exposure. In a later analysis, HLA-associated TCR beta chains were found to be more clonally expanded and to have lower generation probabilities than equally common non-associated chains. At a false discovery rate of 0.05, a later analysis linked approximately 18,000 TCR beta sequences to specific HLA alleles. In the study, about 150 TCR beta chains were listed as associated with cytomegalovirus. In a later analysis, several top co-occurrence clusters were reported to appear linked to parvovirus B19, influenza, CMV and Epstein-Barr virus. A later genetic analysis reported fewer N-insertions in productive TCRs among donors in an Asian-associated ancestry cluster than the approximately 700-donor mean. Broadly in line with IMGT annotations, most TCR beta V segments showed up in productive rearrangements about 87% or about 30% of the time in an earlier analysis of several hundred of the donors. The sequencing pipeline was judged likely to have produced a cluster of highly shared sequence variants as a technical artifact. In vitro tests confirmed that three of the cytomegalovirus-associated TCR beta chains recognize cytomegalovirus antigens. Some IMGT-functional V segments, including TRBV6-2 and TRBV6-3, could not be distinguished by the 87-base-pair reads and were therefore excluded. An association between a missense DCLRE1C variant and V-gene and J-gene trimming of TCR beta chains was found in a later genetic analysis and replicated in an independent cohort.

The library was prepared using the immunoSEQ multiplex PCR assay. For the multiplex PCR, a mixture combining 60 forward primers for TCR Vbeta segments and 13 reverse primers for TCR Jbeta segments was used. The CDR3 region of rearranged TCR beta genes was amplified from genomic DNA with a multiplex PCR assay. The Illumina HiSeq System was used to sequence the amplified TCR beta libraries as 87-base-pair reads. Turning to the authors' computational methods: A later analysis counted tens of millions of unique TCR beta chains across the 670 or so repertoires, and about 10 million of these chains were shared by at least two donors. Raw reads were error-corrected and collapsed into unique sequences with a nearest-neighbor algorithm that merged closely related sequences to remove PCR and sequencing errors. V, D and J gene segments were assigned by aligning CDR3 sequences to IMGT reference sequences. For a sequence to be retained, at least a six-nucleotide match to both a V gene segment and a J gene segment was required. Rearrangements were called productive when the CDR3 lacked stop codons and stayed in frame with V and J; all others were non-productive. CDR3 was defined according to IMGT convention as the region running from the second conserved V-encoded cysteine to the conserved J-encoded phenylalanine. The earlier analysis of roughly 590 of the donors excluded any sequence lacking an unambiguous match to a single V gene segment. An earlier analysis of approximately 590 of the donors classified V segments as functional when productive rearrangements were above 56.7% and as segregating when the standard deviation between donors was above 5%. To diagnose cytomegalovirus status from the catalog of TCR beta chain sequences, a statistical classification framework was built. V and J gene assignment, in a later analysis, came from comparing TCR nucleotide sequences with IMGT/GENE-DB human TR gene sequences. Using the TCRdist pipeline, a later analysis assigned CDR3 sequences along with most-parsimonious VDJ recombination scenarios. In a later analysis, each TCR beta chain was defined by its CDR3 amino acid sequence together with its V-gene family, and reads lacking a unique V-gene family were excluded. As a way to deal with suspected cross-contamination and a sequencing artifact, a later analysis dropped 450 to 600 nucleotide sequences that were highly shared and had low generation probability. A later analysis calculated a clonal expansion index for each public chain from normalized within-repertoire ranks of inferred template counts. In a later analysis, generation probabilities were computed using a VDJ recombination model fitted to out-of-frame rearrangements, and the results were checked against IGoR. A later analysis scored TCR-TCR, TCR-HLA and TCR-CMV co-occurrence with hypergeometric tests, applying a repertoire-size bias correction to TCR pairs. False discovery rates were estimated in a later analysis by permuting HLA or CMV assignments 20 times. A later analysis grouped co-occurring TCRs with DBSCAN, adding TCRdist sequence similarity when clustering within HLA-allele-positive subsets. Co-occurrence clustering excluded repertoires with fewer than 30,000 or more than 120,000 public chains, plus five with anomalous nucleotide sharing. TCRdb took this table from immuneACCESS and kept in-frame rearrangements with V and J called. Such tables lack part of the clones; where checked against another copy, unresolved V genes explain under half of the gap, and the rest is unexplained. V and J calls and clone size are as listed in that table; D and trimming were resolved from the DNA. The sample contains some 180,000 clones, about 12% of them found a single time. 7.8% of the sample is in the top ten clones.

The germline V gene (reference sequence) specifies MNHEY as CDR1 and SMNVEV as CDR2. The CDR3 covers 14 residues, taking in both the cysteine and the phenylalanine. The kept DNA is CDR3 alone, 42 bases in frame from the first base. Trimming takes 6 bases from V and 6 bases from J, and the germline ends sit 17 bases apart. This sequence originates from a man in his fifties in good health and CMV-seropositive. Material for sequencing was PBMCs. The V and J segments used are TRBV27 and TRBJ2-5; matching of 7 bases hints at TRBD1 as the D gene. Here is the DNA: TGTGCCAGCAGCCGCGGGACAGAGGTTCAGACCCAGTACTTC. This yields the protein CASSRGTEVQTQYF.